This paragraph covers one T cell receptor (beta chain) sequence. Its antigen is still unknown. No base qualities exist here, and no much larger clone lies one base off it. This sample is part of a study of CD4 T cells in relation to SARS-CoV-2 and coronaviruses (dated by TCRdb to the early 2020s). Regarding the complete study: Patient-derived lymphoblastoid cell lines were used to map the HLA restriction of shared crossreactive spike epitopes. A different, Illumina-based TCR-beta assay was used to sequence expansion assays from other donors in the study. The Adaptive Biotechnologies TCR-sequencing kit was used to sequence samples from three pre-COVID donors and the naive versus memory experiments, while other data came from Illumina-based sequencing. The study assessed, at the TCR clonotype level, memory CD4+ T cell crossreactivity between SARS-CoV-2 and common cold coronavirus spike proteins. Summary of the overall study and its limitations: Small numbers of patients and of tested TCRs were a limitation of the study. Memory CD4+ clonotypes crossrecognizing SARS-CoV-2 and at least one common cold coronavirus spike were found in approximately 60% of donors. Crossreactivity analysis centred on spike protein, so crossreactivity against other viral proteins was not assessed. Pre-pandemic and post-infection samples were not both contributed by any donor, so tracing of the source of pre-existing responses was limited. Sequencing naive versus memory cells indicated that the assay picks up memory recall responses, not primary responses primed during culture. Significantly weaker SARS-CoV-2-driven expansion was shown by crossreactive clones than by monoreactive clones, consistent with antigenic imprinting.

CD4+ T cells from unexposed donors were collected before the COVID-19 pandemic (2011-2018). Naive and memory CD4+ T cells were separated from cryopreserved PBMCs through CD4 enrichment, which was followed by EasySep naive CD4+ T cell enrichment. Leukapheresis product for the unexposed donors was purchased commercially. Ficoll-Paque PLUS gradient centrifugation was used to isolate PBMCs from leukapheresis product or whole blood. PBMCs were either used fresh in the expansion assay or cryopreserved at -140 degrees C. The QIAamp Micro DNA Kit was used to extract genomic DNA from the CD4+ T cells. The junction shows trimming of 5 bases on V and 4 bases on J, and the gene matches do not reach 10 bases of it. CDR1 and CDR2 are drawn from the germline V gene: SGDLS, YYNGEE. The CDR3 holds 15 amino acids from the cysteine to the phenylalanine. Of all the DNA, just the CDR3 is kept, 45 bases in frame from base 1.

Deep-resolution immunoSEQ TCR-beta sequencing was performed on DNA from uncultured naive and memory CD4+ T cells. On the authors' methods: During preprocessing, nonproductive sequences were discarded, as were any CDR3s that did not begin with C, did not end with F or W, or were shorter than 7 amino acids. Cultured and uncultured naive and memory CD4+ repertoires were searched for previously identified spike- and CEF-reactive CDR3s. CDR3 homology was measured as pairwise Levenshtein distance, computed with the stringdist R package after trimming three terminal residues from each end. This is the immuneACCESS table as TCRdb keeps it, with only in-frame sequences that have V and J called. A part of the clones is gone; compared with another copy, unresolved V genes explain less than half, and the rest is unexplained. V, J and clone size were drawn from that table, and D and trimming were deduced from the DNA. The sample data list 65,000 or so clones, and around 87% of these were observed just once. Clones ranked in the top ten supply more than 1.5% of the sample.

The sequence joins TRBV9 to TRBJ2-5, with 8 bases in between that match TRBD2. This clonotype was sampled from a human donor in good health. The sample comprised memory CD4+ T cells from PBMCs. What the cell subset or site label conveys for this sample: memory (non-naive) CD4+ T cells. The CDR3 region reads CASSISPGTRETQYF. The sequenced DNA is TGTGCCAGCAGTATCTCCCCCGGGACTAGAGAGACCCAGTACTTC.